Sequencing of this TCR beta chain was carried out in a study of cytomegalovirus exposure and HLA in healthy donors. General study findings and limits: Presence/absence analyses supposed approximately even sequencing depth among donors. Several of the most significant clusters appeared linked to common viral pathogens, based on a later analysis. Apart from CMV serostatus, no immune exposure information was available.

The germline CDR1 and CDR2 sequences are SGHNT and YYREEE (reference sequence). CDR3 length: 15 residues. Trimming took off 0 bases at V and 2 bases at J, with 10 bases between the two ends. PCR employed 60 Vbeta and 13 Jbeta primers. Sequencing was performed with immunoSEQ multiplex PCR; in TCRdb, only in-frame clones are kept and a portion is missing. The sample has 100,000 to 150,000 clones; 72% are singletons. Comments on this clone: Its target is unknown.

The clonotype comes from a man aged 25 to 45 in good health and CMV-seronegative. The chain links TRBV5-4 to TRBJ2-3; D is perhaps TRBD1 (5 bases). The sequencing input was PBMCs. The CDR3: CASSLGAGHTDTQYF. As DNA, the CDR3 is TGTGCCAGCAGCTTGGGAGCAGGACACACAGATACGCAGTATTTT. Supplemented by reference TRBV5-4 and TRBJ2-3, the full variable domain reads ETGVTQSPTHLIKTRGQQVTLRCSSQSGHNTVSWYQQALGQGPQFIFQYYREEENGRGNFPPRFSGLQFPNYSSELNVNALELDDSALYLCASSLGAGHTDTQYFGPGTRLTVL.